What follows describes a single T cell receptor beta chain. The authors' processing: Amplification from reference gene primers served as the basis for estimated nucleated cell counts. This table comes from immunoSEQ multiplex PCR, and its TCRdb copy is limited to in-frame clones, with some not included. The V and J calls and the clone size are those of that table, but D and trimming were determined from the DNA. In the table there are approximately 120,000 clones, around 82% of which are singletons. This entry comes from a study of blood T cell repertoires in COVID-19. Overall study context: T cells, B-cell-depleted T cells, or PBMCs supplied cDNA or gDNA.

The sequence derives from a human donor in a cohort sampled during active or convalescent COVID-19. Sequencing was done on a sample of peripheral blood.

CDR3 sequence (DNA): TGTGCCTTGACTAGCGGGAGTGGTGATACGCAGTATTTT. Translation gives CALTSGSGDTQYF. The chain is built from TRBV30 and TRBJ2-3, with 12 bases that match TRBD2. The ends lost 7 bases at V and 6 bases at J; junction bases unmatched: 5. Germline V CDR1 and CDR2: GTSNPN, SVGIG (reference sequence). CDR3 length: 13 residues.